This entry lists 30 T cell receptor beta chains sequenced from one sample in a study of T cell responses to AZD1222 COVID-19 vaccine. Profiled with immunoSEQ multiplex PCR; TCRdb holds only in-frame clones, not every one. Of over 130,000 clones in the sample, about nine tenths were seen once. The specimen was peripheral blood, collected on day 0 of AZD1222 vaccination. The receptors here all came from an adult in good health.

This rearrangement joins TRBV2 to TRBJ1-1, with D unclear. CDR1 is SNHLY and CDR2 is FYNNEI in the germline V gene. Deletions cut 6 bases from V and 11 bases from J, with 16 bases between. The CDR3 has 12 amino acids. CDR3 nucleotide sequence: TGTGCCAGCAGCTCCGACCTAGGGAAGGCTTTCTTT. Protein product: CASSSDLGKAFF.

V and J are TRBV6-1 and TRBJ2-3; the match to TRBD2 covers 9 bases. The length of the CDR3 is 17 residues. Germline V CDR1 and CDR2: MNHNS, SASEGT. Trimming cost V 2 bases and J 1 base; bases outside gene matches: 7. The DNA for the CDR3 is TGTGCCAGCAGTGAAACCAGGGCTAGCGGGGGCACAGATACGCAGTATTTT. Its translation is CASSETRASGGTDTQYF.

DNA for the CDR3: TGTGCCATCCTCCGGGACAGAAACAAGGAGCAGTACTTC. It yields the protein CAILRDRNKEQYF. The rearrangement joins TRBV6-5 to TRBJ2-7; 7 positions match TRBD1. The V and J ends lost 10 bases and 7 bases, in that order; junction bases with no gene match: 13. Germline CDR1 is MNHEY and CDR2 is SVGAGI. The CDR3 loop spans 13 amino acids.

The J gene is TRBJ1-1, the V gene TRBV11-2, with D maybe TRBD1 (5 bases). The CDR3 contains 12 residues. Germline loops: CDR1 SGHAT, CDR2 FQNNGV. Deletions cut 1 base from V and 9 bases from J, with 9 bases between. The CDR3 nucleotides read TGTGCCAGCAGCTTAGGGGGGACTAAAGCTTTCTTT. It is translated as CASSLGGTKAFF.

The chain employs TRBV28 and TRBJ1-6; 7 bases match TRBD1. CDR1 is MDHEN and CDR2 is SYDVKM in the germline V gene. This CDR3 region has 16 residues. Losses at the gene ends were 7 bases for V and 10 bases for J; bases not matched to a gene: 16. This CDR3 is CASIPIGTAPGSPLHF. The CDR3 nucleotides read TGTGCCAGCATCCCCATCGGGACAGCCCCGGGGTCACCCCTCCACTTT. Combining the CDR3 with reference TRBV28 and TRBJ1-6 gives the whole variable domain DVKVTQSSRYLVKRTGEKVFLECVQDMDHENMFWYRQDPGLGLRLIYFSYDVKMKEKGDIPEGYSVSREKKERFSLILESASTNQTSMYLCASIPIGTAPGSPLHFGNGTRLTVT.

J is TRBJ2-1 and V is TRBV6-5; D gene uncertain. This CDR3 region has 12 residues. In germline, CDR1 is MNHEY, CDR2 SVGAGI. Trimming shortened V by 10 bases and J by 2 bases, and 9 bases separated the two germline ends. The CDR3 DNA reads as TGTGCCACCCTGACCCCCTACAATGAGCAGTTCTTC. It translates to CATLTPYNEQFF.

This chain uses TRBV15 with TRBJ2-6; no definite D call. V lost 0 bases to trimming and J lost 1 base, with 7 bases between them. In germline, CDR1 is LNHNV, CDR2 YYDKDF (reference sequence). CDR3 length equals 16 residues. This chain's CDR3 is CATSRERNSGANVLTF. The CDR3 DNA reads TGTGCCACCAGCAGAGAACGAAATTCTGGGGCCAACGTCCTGACTTTC. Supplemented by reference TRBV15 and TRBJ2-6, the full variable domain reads DAMVIQNPRYQVTQFGKPVTLSCSQTLNHNVMYWYQQKSSQAPKLLFHYYDKDFNNEADTPDNFQSRRPNTSFCFLDIRSPGLGDTAMYLCATSRERNSGANVLTFGAGSRLTVL.

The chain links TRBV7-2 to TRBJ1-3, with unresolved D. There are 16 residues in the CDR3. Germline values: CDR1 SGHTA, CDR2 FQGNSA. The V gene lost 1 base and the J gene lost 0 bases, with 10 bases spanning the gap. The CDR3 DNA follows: TGTGCCAGCAGCTTAGGGCTTGGAAACTCTGGAAACACCATATATTTT. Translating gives CASSLGLGNSGNTIYF.

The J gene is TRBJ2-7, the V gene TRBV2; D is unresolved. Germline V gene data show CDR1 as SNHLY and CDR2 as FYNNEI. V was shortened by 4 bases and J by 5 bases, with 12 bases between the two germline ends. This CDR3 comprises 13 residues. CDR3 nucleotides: TGTGCCAGCAGTGTGTACGGAAACGACGAGCAGTACTTC. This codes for CASSVYGNDEQYF.

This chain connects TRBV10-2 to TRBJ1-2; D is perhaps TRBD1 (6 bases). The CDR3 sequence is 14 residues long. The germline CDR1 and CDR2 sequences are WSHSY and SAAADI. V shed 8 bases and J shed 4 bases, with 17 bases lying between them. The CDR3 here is CASRQVHSVYGYTF. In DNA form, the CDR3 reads TGCGCCAGCCGACAGGTTCACAGTGTCTATGGCTACACCTTC.

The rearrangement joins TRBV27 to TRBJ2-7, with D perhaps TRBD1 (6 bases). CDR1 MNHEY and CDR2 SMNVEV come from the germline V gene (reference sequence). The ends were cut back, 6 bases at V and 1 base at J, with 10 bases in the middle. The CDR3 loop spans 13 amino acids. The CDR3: CASSQGLSYEQYF. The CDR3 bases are TGTGCCAGCAGCCAGGGGTTATCCTACGAGCAGTACTTC.

In DNA form, the CDR3 reads TGTGCCAGCAGCTTGATCGGACCCTACGAGCAGTACTTC. It codes for CASSLIGPYEQYF. The chain carries TRBV7-9 and TRBJ2-7; D uncertain. Trimming took off 3 bases at V and 2 bases at J, with 8 bases between the two ends. The CDR3 length is 13 residues. Germline assignment: CDR1 SEHNR and CDR2 FQNEAQ (reference sequence).

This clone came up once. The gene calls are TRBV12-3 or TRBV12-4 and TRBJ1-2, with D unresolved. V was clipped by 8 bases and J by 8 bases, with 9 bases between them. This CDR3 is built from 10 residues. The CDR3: CASSGGGYTF. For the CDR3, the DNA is TGTGCCAGCTCTGGTGGAGGCTACACCTTC.

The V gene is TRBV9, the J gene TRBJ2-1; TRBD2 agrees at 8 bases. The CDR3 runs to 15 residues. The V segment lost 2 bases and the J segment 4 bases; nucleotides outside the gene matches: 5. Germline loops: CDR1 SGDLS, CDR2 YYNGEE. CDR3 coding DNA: TGTGCCAGCAGCGTTACTAGCGGAATTTACAATGAGCAGTTCTTC. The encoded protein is CASSVTSGIYNEQFF.

The CDR3 protein is CASSRGPRDYGYTF. As DNA, the CDR3 is TGTGCCAGCAGTAGAGGACCGCGCGACTATGGCTACACCTTC. V usage is TRBV6-5 and J usage is TRBJ1-2; D call uncertain. The CDR3 loop spans 14 amino acids. V lost 5 bases to trimming and J lost 3 bases, with 13 bases between them. The germline V gene has CDR1 MNHEY and CDR2 SVGAGI.

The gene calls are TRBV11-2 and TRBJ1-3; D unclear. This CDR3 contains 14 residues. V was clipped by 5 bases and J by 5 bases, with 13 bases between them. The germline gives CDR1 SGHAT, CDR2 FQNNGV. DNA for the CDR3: TGTGCCAGCAGCCCTGCCGGATGGAGAAACACCATATATTTT. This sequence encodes CASSPAGWRNTIYF.

CDR3 coding DNA: TGTGCCAGCAGCTTGGGACACCGCTTCGGGAGTGAGCAGTTCTTC. Amino acids: CASSLGHRFGSEQFF. The chain carries TRBV5-5 and TRBJ2-1; tentatively, D is TRBD2 (6 bases). Between the trimmed V and J ends, which lost 0 bases and 9 bases, there was a span of 16 bases. Germline CDR1 SGHKS, CDR2 YYEKEE (reference sequence). The CDR3 has 15 residues.

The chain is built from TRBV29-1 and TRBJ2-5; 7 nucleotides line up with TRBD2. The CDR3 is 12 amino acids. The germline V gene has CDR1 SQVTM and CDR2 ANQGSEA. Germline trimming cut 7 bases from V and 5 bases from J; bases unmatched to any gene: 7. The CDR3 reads CSGGLEGETQYF. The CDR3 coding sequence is TGCAGCGGCGGACTAGAGGGGGAGACCCAGTACTTC.

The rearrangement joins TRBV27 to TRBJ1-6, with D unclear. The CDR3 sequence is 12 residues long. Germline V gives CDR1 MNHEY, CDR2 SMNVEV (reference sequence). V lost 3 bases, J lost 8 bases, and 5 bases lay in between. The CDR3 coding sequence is TGTGCCAGCAGTTTCACTTATTCACCCCTCCACTTT. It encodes CASSFTYSPLHF.

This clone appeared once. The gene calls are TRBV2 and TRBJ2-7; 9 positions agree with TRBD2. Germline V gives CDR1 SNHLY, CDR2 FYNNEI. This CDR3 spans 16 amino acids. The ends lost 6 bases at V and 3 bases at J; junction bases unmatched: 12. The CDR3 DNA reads TGTGCCAGCAGATCACATAGCGGGGGATCGATCTACGAGCAGTACTTC. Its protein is CASRSHSGGSIYEQYF.

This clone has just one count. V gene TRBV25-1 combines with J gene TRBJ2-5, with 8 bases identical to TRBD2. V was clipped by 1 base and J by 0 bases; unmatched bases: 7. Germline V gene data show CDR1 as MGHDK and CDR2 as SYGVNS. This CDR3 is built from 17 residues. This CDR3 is CASSEFSAGDYQETQYF. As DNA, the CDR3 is TGTGCCAGCAGTGAATTTTCAGCGGGGGATTACCAAGAGACCCAGTACTTC.

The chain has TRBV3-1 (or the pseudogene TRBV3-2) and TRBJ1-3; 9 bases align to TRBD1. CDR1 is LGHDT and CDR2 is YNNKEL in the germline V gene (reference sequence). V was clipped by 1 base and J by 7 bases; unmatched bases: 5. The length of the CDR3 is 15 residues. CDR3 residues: CASSQGTGVLNTIYF. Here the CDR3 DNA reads TGTGCCAGCAGCCAAGGGACAGGGGTACTGAACACCATATATTTT.

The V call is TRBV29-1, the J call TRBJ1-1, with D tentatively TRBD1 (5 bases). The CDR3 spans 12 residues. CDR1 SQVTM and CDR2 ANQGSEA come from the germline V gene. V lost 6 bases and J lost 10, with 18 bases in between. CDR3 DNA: TGCAGCGTCCGATGGGGGGATCGGGGAGCTTTCTTT. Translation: CSVRWGDRGAFF.

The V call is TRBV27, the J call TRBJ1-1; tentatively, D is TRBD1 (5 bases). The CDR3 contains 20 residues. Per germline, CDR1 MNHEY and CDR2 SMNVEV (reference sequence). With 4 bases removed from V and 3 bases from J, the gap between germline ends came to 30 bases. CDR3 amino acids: CASSYVRRDPRSLSDTEAFF. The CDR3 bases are TGTGCCAGCAGTTATGTAAGAAGGGACCCTCGATCCCTAAGCGACACTGAAGCTTTCTTT.

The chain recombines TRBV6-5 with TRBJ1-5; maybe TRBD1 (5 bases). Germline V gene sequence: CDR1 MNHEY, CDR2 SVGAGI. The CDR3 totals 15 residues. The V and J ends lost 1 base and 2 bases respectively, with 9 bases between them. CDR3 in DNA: TGTGCCAGCAGTTACTACGGGGGACGCAATCAGCCCCAGCATTTT. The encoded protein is CASSYYGGRNQPQHF.

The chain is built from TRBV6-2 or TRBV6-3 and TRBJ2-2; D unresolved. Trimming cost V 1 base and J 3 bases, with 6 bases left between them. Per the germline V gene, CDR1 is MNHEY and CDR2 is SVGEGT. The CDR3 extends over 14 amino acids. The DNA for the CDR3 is TGTGCCAGCAGTTACTATGGGGACACCGGGGAGCTGTTTTTT. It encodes CASSYYGDTGELFF.

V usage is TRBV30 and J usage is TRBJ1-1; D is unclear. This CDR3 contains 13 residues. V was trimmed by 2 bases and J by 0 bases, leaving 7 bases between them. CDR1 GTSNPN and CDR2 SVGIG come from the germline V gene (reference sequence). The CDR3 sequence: CAWSPVMNTEAFF. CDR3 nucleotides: TGTGCCTGGAGTCCAGTTATGAACACTGAAGCTTTCTTT.

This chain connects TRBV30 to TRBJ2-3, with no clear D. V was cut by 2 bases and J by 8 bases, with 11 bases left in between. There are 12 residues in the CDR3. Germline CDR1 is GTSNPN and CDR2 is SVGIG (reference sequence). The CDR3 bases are TGTGCCTGGAGTCCTACCCTGGGTACGCAGTATTTT. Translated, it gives CAWSPTLGTQYF.

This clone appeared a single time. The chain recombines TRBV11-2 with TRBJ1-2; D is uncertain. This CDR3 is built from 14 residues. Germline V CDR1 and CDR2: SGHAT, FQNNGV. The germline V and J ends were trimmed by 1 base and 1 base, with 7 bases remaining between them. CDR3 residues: CASSLVSSNYGYTF. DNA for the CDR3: TGTGCCAGCAGCTTAGTTTCCAGTAACTATGGCTACACCTTC.

In DNA form, the CDR3 reads TGTGCCAGCAGCTCTCAAACGTCAACTTATGGCTACACCTTC. This sequence encodes CASSSQTSTYGYTF. The chain recombines TRBV28 with TRBJ1-2; D is uncertain. Trimming shortened V by 6 bases and J by 5 bases, and 16 bases separated the two germline ends. The germline V gene has CDR1 MDHEN and CDR2 SYDVKM. The CDR3 extends over 14 amino acids.